One sample yielded the 18 T cell receptor beta chains listed below, sequenced in a study of CD8+CD57+ T cells in acquired aplastic anemia. Genomic DNA, serving as template, underwent TCR beta VDJ and CDR3 profiling. TCRdb reprocessed the reads with MiXCR, giving one entry per CDR3 protein. This sample has just over 200,000 distinct CDR3 sequences, with more than 55% found just once. Patients sequenced had flow cytometry evidence of CD8+CD57+ cell expansion. Sequences were obtained from sorted CD4+, CD8+, or CD8+CD57+ T cells (not recorded which) from PBMCs. The receptor set was obtained from a human donor with aplastic anemia.

The chain employs TRBV7-9 and TRBJ1-5; D unclear. The CDR3 runs to 15 residues. V dropped 1 base and J dropped 1 base, with 8 bases sitting between them. The V gene's germline CDR1 is SEHNR and CDR2 FQNEAQ (reference sequence). CDR3 DNA sequence: TGTGCCAGCAGCTTAGAATGGGGAAGCAATCAGCCCCAGCATTTT. It encodes CASSLEWGSNQPQHF.

CDR3 DNA: TGTGCCACGGGACAGGCGACATACGAGCAGTACTTC. This gives the protein CATGQATYEQYF. This chain links TRBV10-3 with TRBJ2-7; 8 bases map to TRBD1. The germline V gene has CDR1 ENHRY and CDR2 SYGVKD. V was pared by 10 bases and J by 4 bases, with 6 bases of the junction left unmatched. The CDR3 length is 12 residues.

Concerning this clonotype itself: Germline and junction disagree at one end, which may indicate a read error. The chain is built from TRBV4-2 and TRBJ1-1, with D unclear. The CDR3 spans 14 residues. Germline assignment: CDR1 LGHNA and CDR2 YNFKEQ. The CDR3 loop is CASSQVGWVTEAFF. The CDR3 DNA reads as TGTGCCAGCAGCCAAGTAGGATGGGTCACTGAGGCTTTCTTT.

V gene TRBV15 combines with J gene TRBJ2-7; TRBD1 matches 8 bases. Germline values: CDR1 LNHNV, CDR2 YYDKDF (reference sequence). This CDR3 contains 14 residues. Losses at the gene ends were 5 bases for V and 7 bases for J; bases not matched to a gene: 10. The CDR3 DNA reads TGTGCCACCAGCTTGCGATCGACAGGGGCGGAGCAGTACTTC. Translation gives CATSLRSTGAEQYF.

The rearrangement joins TRBV20-1 to TRBJ2-7, with 8 bases that match TRBD2. Germline V lookup: CDR1 DFQATT, CDR2 SNEGSKA (reference sequence). J gave up 1 base and V 2 bases, and 10 bases lay outside the gene matches. The CDR3 runs to 16 residues. The CDR3, as DNA: TGCAGTGCTAGATGGGCTAGCGGGCCTCGTTCCTACGAGCAGTACTTC. This codes for CSARWASGPRSYEQYF.

This clonotype was counted only a few times. V gene TRBV29-1 combines with J gene TRBJ1-2; D is uncertain. CDR1 SQVTM and CDR2 ANQGSEA come from the germline V gene. This CDR3 is 12 amino acids long. V dropped 5 bases and J dropped 1 base, with 8 bases sitting between them. CDR3 protein: CSVQRDNYGYTF. In nucleotides, the CDR3 is TGCAGCGTTCAGAGAGATAACTATGGCTACACCTTC.

The rearrangement links TRBV2 to TRBJ2-5; D might be TRBD2 (6 bases). Between the trimmed V and J ends, which lost 8 bases and 3 bases, there was a span of 10 bases. The germline V gene has CDR1 SNHLY and CDR2 FYNNEI. The CDR3 has 12 residues. The CDR3 is CASGGTEETQYF. The DNA of the CDR3 is TGTGCCAGCGGGGGGACGGAAGAGACCCAGTACTTC. Filled out from reference TRBV2 and TRBJ2-5, the complete variable domain reads EPEVTQTPSHQVTQMGQEVILRCVPISNHLYFYWYRQILGQKVEFLVSFYNNEISEKSEIFDDQFSVERPDGSNFTLKIRSTKLEDSAMYFCASGGTEETQYFGPGTRLLVL.

This clonotype was seen a few times. J is TRBJ1-6 and V is TRBV7-6; D not certain. The CDR3 loop spans 16 amino acids. Trimming shortened V by 0 bases and J by 10 bases, and 16 bases separated the two germline ends. Germline V CDR1 and CDR2: SGHVS, FNYEAQ. The CDR3 spells CASSLAPGARSSPLHF. Here the CDR3 DNA reads TGTGCCAGCAGCTTAGCGCCAGGCGCTCGCAGCTCACCCCTCCACTTT.

V and J are TRBV4-3 and TRBJ2-6, with a possible D match to TRBD1 (6 bases). In germline, CDR1 is LGHNA, CDR2 YSLEER. Trimming removed 1 base at V and 0 bases at J, with 16 bases between. The CDR3 is 19 residues long. The CDR3 loop reads CASSQGGQGEISGANVLTF. The CDR3 DNA sequence: TGCGCCAGCAGCCAAGGGGGGCAGGGTGAAATCTCTGGGGCCAACGTCCTGACTTTC.

The chain couples TRBV7-2 to TRBJ2-2; weak D call: TRBD2 (5 bases). The CDR3 covers 15 residues. Germline CDR1 is SGHTA and CDR2 is FQGNSA. V lost 5 bases to trimming and J lost 7 bases, with 17 bases between them. As DNA, the CDR3 is TGTGCCAGCAGCCCCTGGTGGGGTCGGGGCGGGGAGCTGTTTTTT. It codes for CASSPWWGRGGELFF.

The chain is built from TRBV5-1 and TRBJ2-1; TRBD2 matches 10 bases. Germline CDR1 reads SGHRS; CDR2 reads YFSETQ. The CDR3 consists of 14 residues. V lost 0 bases and J lost 9; bases outside the gene matches: 3. This chain's CDR3 is CASSLVAGGREQFF. CDR3 sequence (DNA): TGCGCCAGCAGCTTGGTAGCGGGAGGCCGTGAGCAGTTCTTC.

The chain uses TRBV20-1 and TRBJ2-1; TRBD2 might be the D (7 bases). The ends were cut back, 1 base at V and 15 bases at J, with 22 bases in the middle. The germline V gene has CDR1 DFQATT and CDR2 SNEGSKA (reference sequence). CDR3 size: 14 residues. CDR3 sequence: CSARAGGQDWLSFF. DNA for the CDR3: TGCAGTGCTAGAGCGGGGGGCCAGGACTGGCTATCGTTCTTC.

V and J are TRBV10-3 and TRBJ2-2, with D possibly matching TRBD1 (6 bases). The V gene's germline CDR1 is ENHRY and CDR2 SYGVKD. The V end lost 8 bases, the J end lost 5 bases, and 15 bases lay between the germline ends. The CDR3 has 14 residues. The CDR3 loop is CAIPGGQPTGELFF. In nucleotides, the CDR3 is TGTGCCATCCCCGGAGGACAGCCAACCGGGGAGCTGTTTTTT.

The genes are TRBV2 and TRBJ1-2, with 7 positions matching TRBD1. Germline lookup yields CDR1 SNHLY and CDR2 FYNNEI. V gave up 8 bases and J gave up 1 base; unmatched junction bases: 4. This CDR3 has 13 residues. CDR3 region: CASRDRVNYGYTF. The CDR3 DNA follows: TGTGCCAGCCGGGACAGAGTTAACTATGGCTACACCTTC.

This clonotype was counted ten times or more. The chain recombines TRBV30 with TRBJ2-7; D call uncertain. There are 13 residues in the CDR3. V shed 0 bases and J shed 2 bases, with 8 bases lying between them. CDR1 GTSNPN and CDR2 SVGIG come from the germline V gene (reference sequence). For the CDR3, the DNA is TGTGCCTGGAGTGTAGTCGGAGCCTACGAGCAGTACTTC. Translated, it gives CAWSVVGAYEQYF.

J is TRBJ1-6 and V is TRBV20-1; 7 bases align to TRBD1. V was clipped by 4 bases and J by 6 bases; unmatched bases: 3. CDR1 and CDR2 from the germline V gene are DFQATT and SNEGSKA (reference sequence). This CDR3 spans 13 amino acids. The CDR3 region has the DNA TGCAGTGCTACAGGGGGTTCTAATTCACCCCTCCACTTT. Its translation is CSATGGSNSPLHF.

The CDR3 sequence: CSYLASGRTDTQYF. The CDR3 DNA reads as TGCAGCTATTTGGCTAGCGGGAGGACAGATACGCAGTATTTT. V is TRBV20-1 and J is TRBJ2-3; TRBD2 aligns across 11 bases. This CDR3 spans 14 amino acids. CDR1 is DFQATT and CDR2 is SNEGSKA in the germline V gene (reference sequence).

There are a few counts of this clonotype. The chain couples TRBV5-4 to TRBJ1-2; TRBD1 matches 8 bases. This CDR3 spans 16 amino acids. The junction had 6 bases not matched to a gene; V was cut back by 0 bases and J by 2 bases. Looked up from germline, CDR1 is SGHNT and CDR2 is YYREEE (reference sequence). CDR3: CASSLAGTGGNYGYTF. Written as DNA, the CDR3 is TGTGCCAGCAGCTTGGCGGGGACAGGAGGGAACTATGGCTACACCTTC.